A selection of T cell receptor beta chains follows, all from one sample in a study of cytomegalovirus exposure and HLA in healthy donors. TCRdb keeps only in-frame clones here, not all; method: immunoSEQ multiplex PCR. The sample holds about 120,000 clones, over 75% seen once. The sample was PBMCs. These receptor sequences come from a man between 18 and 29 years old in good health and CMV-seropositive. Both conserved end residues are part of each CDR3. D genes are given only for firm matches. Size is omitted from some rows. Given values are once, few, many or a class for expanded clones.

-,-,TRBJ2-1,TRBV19,TGTGCCAGTAGTCTAGAGGACTTCTCCAAATACAATGAGCAGTTCTTC,CASSLEDFSKYNEQFF
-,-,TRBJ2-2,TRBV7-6,TGTGCCACTCGCGAGGCTGGGGAGCTGTTTTTT,CATREAGELFF
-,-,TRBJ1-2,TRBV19,TGTGCCAGTAGTATAGCTCCAGGGTTACCCTATGGCTACACCTTC,CASSIAPGLPYGYTF
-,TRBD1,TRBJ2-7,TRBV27,TGTGCCAGCAGTTCGAGGGACAGAGAGGAGACCCACGAGCAGTACTTC,CASSSRDREETHEQYF
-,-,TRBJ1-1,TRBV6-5,TGTGCCAGCAGGGGCATTTCAGGGGACACTGAAGCTTTCTTT,CASRGISGDTEAFF
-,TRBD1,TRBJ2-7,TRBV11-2,TGTGCCAGCAGCTTAGGGGACAGGGCTATTTACGAGCAGTACTTC,CASSLGDRAIYEQYF
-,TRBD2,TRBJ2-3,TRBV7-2,TGTGCCAGCAGCTCGCCCTTAATAAGCGGGGGGGCTGCAGATACGCAGTATTTT,CASSSPLISGGAADTQYF
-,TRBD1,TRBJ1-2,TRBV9,TGTGCCAGCAGCCCTAAGGGACAGGGTTATGGCTACACCTTC,CASSPKGQGYGYTF
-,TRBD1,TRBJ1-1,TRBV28,TGTGCCAGCAGGGGGGACAGCAACACTGAAGCTTTCTTT,CASRGDSNTEAFF
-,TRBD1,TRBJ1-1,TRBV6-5,TGTGCCAGCAGCCGGACAGGGGGCACTGAAGCTTTCTTT,CASSRTGGTEAFF
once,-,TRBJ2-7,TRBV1,TGCACCAGCAGCCAATCGGACTTTTCCTACGAGCAGTACTTC,CTSSQSDFSYEQYF
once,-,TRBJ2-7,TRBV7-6,TGTGCCAGCAGCTTGTTGAGGAGGCCTTCGTTTCCTTACGAGCAGTACTTC,CASSLLRRPSFPYEQYF
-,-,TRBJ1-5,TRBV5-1,TGCGCCAGCAGCTTAACTGGGCAGCTAAATCAGCCCCAGCATTTT,CASSLTGQLNQPQHF
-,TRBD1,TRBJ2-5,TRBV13,TGTGCCAGCAGCCCCAGGGGGTACCAAGAGACCCAGTACTTC,CASSPRGYQETQYF
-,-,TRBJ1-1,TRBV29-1,TGCAGCGCTAAAGGACTTTTACTGGGGGCTTTCTTT,CSAKGLLLGAFF
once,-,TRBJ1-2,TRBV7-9,TGTGCCAGCAGCTTAAACGAGTTCAACTATGGCTACACCTTC,CASSLNEFNYGYTF
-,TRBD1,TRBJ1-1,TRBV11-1,TGTGCCAGCAGCGCCGGGACAGGACGTTTGTTGGACACTGAAGCTTTCTTT,CASSAGTGRLLDTEAFF
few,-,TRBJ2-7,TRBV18,TGTGCCAGCTCACCACAGTCCGGCGGCAGCGAGCAGTACTTC,CASSPQSGGSEQYF
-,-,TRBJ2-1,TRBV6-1,TGTGCCAGCAGGGGGGGAGGCTCCTCCTACAATGAGCAGTTCTTC,CASRGGGSSYNEQFF
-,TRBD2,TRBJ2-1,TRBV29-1,TGCAGCGTGGGGGGGGCTAGCGGGAGTAATGAGCAGTTCTTC,CSVGGASGSNEQFF
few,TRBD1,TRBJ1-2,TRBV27,TGTGCCAGCAGTTTAATTGGGACAGGGGTAGATGGCTACACCTTC,CASSLIGTGVDGYTF
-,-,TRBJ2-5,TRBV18,TGTGCCAGCTCACCAAGGGCGGGGCAAGAGACCCAGTACTTC,CASSPRAGQETQYF
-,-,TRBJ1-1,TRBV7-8,TGTGCCAGCAGCTTAAATCGGGTGGCTTTCTTT,CASSLNRVAFF
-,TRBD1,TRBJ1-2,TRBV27,TGTGCCAGCAGTCCCCGACAGGGGATCTATGGCTACACCTTC,CASSPRQGIYGYTF
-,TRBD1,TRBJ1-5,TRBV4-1,TGCGCCAGCAGCCTTCTCGGGACAGGGGGGCATCAGCCCCAGCATTTT,CASSLLGTGGHQPQHF
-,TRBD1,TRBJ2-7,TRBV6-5,TGTGCCAGCAGTCCCCAGGGGGCGCGGTGGAACGAGCAGTACTTC,CASSPQGARWNEQYF
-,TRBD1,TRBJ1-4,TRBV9,TGTGCCAGCAGCGTTGGACAGGGTGAAAAACTGTTTTTT,CASSVGQGEKLFF
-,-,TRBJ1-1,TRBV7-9,TGTGCCAGCAGCGCGGGCCTTATCGACACTGAAGCTTTCTTT,CASSAGLIDTEAFF
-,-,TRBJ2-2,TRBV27,TGTGCCAGCAGTCTCGAACCACAGGGAAACACCGGGGAGCTGTTTTTT,CASSLEPQGNTGELFF
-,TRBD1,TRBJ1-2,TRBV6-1,TGTGCCAGCATTTATATACCGGGACAGGGTGAGGGCTACACCTTC,CASIYIPGQGEGYTF
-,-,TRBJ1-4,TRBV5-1,TGCGCCAGCAGGGGGCAGGGATCCGTAGAAAAACTGTTTTTT,CASRGQGSVEKLFF
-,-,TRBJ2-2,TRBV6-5,TGTGCCAGCAGTTCTTCCGGGACACCGAACACCGGGGAGCTGTTTTTT,CASSSSGTPNTGELFF
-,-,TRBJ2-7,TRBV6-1,TGTGCCAGCAGTGATGGCGGGGCCCGCATCTCCTACGAGCAGTACTTC,CASSDGGARISYEQYF
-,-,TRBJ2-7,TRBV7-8,TGTGCCAGCAGCTTAGAATTGGGGGGTTCCTACGAGCAGTACTTC,CASSLELGGSYEQYF
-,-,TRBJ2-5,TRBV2,TGTGCCAGCAGTGAAGACTCTTCGAGAGGGGAGACCCAGTACTTC,CASSEDSSRGETQYF
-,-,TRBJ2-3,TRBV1,TGCACCAGCAGCCAAGAATATGGGAAAGCGGGGGATTACACAGATACGCAGTATTTT,CTSSQEYGKAGDYTDTQYF
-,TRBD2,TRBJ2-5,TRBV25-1,TGTGCCAGCAGTCCGAATCGCCCCGGTGGGACTAGCGGGAGGGCCCCCCACTTC,CASSPNRPGGTSGRAPHF
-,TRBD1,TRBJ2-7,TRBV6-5,TGTGCCAGCAGTTCTGGGACAGTAATCTACGAGCAGTACTTC,CASSSGTVIYEQYF
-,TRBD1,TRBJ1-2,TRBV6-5,TGTGCCAGCAGTTACTTCTGGGACAGGGCGAATGGCTACACCTTC,CASSYFWDRANGYTF
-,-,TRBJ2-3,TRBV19,TGTGCCAGTAGTATAACTTTTGTGGATACGCAGTATTTT,CASSITFVDTQYF
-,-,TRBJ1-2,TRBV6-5,TGTGCCAGTTGGGAGGAAGGCTACACCTTC,CASWEEGYTF
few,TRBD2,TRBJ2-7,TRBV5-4,TGTGCCAGCAGCCTCGGACTAGGATCCTACGAGCAGTACTTC,CASSLGLGSYEQYF
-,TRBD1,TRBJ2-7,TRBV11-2,TGTGCCAGCAGCTTAGCCGGGACAGGGGGCTACGAGCAGTACTTC,CASSLAGTGGYEQYF
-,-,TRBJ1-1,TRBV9,TGTGCCAGCAGCGTGGGGAGCTCTGAAGCTTTCTTT,CASSVGSSEAFF
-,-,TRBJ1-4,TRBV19,TGTGCCAGTAGTTTGTACAGCATACCTCTTTCCCCTGATGAAAAACTGTTTTTT,CASSLYSIPLSPDEKLFF
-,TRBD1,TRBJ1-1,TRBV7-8,TGTGCCAGCAGCTGGGACAGGAACACTGAAGCTTTCTTT,CASSWDRNTEAFF
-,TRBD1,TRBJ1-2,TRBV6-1,TGTGCCAGCAGTTCCCCAGGACAGGGGGCCTATGGCTACACCTTC,CASSSPGQGAYGYTF